This T cell receptor beta chain is drawn from a study of radiotherapy plus CTLA-4 blockade in lung cancer. Study-wide points: TCR clones originating in tumors grew in number in blood after radiotherapy plus ipilimumab.

Each patient with chemo-refractory metastatic non-small-cell lung cancer was treated with focal radiation plus CTLA-4 blockade using ipilimumab. The table came from immunoSEQ multiplex PCR; TCRdb's copy has only in-frame clones and leaves some out. This sample carries 43,000 or so clones, more than 60% of them seen once, and the ten largest clones take around 18%. This clone turned up a few times. The antigen is unknown. V was trimmed by 5 bases and J by 4 bases, leaving 11 bases between them. The CDR3 totals 13 residues. From germline, CDR1 is MNHEY and CDR2 SVGAGI. The sample was peripheral blood, taken from a patient treated with radiotherapy plus ipilimumab. This sequence originates from a human donor with non-small cell lung cancer who had a partial response to radiotherapy plus ipilimumab. This chain connects TRBV6-5 to TRBJ1-2; D perhaps matches TRBD1 (5 bases). CDR3 DNA: TGTGCCAGCAGTAGACCAGGGCTCTATGGCTACACCTTC. This translates into CASSRPGLYGYTF.